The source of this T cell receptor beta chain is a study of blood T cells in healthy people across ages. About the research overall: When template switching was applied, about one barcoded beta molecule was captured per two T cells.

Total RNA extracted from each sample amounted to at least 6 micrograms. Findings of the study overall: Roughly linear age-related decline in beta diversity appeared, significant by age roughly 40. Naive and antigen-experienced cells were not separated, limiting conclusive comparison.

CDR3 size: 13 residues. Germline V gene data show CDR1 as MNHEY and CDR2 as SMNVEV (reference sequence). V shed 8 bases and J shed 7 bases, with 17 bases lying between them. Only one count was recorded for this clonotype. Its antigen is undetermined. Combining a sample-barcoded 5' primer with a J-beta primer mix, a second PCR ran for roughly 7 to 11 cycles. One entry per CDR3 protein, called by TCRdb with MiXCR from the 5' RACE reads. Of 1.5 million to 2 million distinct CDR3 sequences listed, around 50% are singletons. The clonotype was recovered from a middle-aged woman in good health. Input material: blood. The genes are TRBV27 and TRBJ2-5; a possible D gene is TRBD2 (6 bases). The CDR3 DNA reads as TGTGCCAGCGGCCCGGCGGGGCTCGGGACCCAGTACTTC. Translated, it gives CASGPAGLGTQYF.